Listed below are T cell receptor beta chains from one sample, sequenced in a study of immune characterization of retroperitoneal liposarcoma. TCRdb fed the PCR reads into MiXCR, producing one record per CDR3 protein. This table holds fewer than 11,000 distinct CDR3 sequences, 28% found once. Material: tumor tissue. Receptors originate from a male donor with retroperitoneal liposarcoma. CDR3s include the opening cysteine and the closing phenylalanine or tryptophan. D genes are given only for firm matches. Expanded clones are given a class, and other clones once, few, many or no size at all.

CDR3 protein,CDR3 DNA,D gene,clone size,V gene,J gene,CDR3 length
CASKRDRGRETQFF,TGTGCCAGCAAGAGGGACAGGGGTAGGGAGACCCAGTTCTTC,TRBD1,NA,TRBV7-1,TRBJ2-1,14
CASSAGQGHGYTF,TGTGCCAGCAGTGCCGGACAGGGACATGGCTACACCTTC,TRBD1,NA,TRBV12-3/TRBV12-4,TRBJ1-2,13
CASSLTAEPQETQFF,TGTGCCAGCAGCTTAACGGCAGAGCCCCAAGAGACCCAGTTCTTC,NA,NA,TRBV7-3,TRBJ2-1,15
CASSKWGQPDYNEQFF,TGTGCCAGCAGTAAGTGGGGACAGCCCGACTACAATGAGCAGTTCTTC,TRBD1,large,TRBV6-1,TRBJ2-1,16
CASSRAGGVYNEQFF,TGTGCCAGCAGTCGAGCGGGAGGGGTCTACAATGAGCAGTTCTTC,TRBD2,NA,TRBV6-1,TRBJ2-1,15
CASSFGSDTQYF,TGTGCCAGCAGTTTCGGGTCAGATACGCAGTATTTT,NA,NA,TRBV12-3/TRBV12-4,TRBJ2-3,12
CASSSGQGPTDTQYF,TGTGCCAGCAGTTCGGGGCAGGGACCCACAGATACGCAGTATTTT,NA,NA,TRBV27,TRBJ2-3,15
CASSPGTSGRIHEQFF,TGTGCCAGCAGCCCCGGGACTAGCGGGAGGATCCACGAGCAGTTCTTC,TRBD2,medium-sized,TRBV7-2,TRBJ2-1,16
CASSLFGGRYTDTQYF,TGTGCCAGCAGTTTATTCGGCGGGAGGTACACAGATACGCAGTATTTT,TRBD2,NA,TRBV27,TRBJ2-3,16
CASRSSGGHYEQYF,TGTGCCAGCAGGTCCAGCGGGGGCCACTACGAGCAGTACTTC,TRBD2,many,TRBV12-3/TRBV12-4,TRBJ2-7,14
CASTRGTSEVGTQYF,TGTGCCAGCACTAGAGGGACTAGCGAGGTTGGGACCCAGTACTTC,TRBD2,once,TRBV6-6,TRBJ2-5,15
CASSHGSVSEQYF,TGCGCCAGCAGCCATGGGTCCGTCAGCGAGCAGTACTTC,NA,NA,TRBV4-1,TRBJ2-7,13
CASSQGVFEQYF,TGTGCCAGCAGCCAAGGGGTTTTCGAGCAGTACTTC,NA,medium-sized,TRBV11-1,TRBJ2-7,12
CASSLDGGSWEKLFF,TGTGCCAGCAGCTTAGATGGGGGGAGTTGGGAAAAACTGTTTTTT,NA,few,TRBV11-2,TRBJ1-4,15
CASNHRAFNEKLFF,TGTGCCAGCAACCACCGGGCCTTTAATGAAAAACTGTTTTTT,NA,few,TRBV6-1,TRBJ1-4,14
CASSSPGGSYNEQFF,TGTGCCAGCAGCTCCCCGGGGGGCAGCTACAATGAGCAGTTCTTC,NA,many,TRBV6-1,TRBJ2-1,15
CASSAHGYNEQYF,TGTGCCAGCAGTGCCCACGGGTACAATGAGCAGTACTTC,NA,few,TRBV12-3/TRBV12-4,TRBJ2-4,13
CASRPPSTDTQYF,TGTGCCAGCAGGCCCCCAAGCACAGATACGCAGTATTTT,NA,NA,TRBV27,TRBJ2-3,13
CASSTSLAVGTDTQYF,TGTGCCAGCAGCACCTCACTAGCGGTAGGCACAGATACGCAGTATTTT,TRBD2,few,TRBV7-3,TRBJ2-3,16
CASSSTSGATYEQFF,TGTGCCAGCAGTTCAACTAGCGGGGCGACCTACGAGCAGTTCTTC,TRBD2,NA,TRBV6-1,TRBJ2-1,15
CASGVQEQYF,TGTGCCAGCGGCGTACAGGAGCAGTACTTC,NA,few,TRBV27,TRBJ2-4,10